A single sample is the source of the 8 T cell receptor beta chains below, sequenced in a study of cytomegalovirus exposure and HLA in healthy donors. The protocol was immunoSEQ multiplex PCR, while the TCRdb copy is restricted to in-frame clones and leaves out a portion. The sample yields tens of thousands of clones, around 95% seen once. The sample taken for sequencing was PBMCs. These TCRs come from a man between 18 and 35 years old in good health and CMV-seropositive.

This clone appeared a single time. This sequence joins TRBV28 and TRBJ2-3, with 10 bases lining up with TRBD1. This CDR3 is built from 15 residues. V lost 3 bases to trimming and J lost 2 bases; unmatched junction nucleotides: 2. From germline, CDR1 is MDHEN and CDR2 SYDVKM. CDR3 sequence reads: CASSFGTGDTDTQYF. The CDR3 bases are TGTGCCAGCAGTTTTGGGACAGGGGACACAGATACGCAGTATTTT.

V usage is TRBV5-4 and J usage is TRBJ1-2, with D perhaps TRBD1 (6 bases). The CDR3 has 15 residues. Germline CDR1 and CDR2: SGHNT and YYREEE (reference sequence). Between the trimmed V and J ends, which lost 0 bases and 5 bases, there was a span of 14 bases. The DNA of the CDR3 is TGTGCCAGCAGCTTGGCCGTAGGGGGATTTTATGGCTACACCTTC. Translated: CASSLAVGGFYGYTF.

V usage is TRBV7-9 and J usage is TRBJ2-2; D possibly corresponds to TRBD2 (6 bases). Germline-derived CDR1 and CDR2 are SEHNR and FQNEAQ (reference sequence). Trimming cost V 7 bases and J 4 bases, with 16 bases left between them. The CDR3 loop spans 15 amino acids. The CDR3 region is CASTLEGRFTGELFF. Written as DNA, the CDR3 is TGTGCCAGCACCTTGGAGGGGAGGTTCACCGGGGAGCTGTTTTTT.

The rearrangement uses TRBV4-2 and TRBJ2-1, with TRBD2 identical over 14 bases. Germline CDR1 LGHNA, CDR2 YNFKEQ. The CDR3 consists of 18 residues. The ends lost 3 bases at V and 10 bases at J; junction bases unmatched: 14. CDR3 in DNA: TGTGCCAGCAGCCACCAGCCCGGGACTAGCGGGGGCCAGTTAGAGCAGTTCTTC. Its translation: CASSHQPGTSGGQLEQFF.

This chain uses TRBV5-4 with TRBJ1-4; 12 bases align to TRBD1. The CDR3 contains 15 residues. Per the germline V gene, CDR1 is SGHNT and CDR2 is YYREEE (reference sequence). The V gene end was trimmed by 1 base and the J gene end by 10 bases; junction bases not matched to a gene: 5. CDR3 sequence: CASSLWGTGGGKLFF. CDR3 nucleotides: TGTGCCAGCAGCTTGTGGGGGACAGGGGGCGGAAAACTGTTTTTT.

The chain links TRBV27 to TRBJ1-1; perhaps TRBD1 as D (6 bases). Trimming took 0 bases from V and 2 from J, leaving 7 bases between them. The length of the CDR3 is 14 residues. Germline assignment: CDR1 MNHEY and CDR2 SMNVEV (reference sequence). Here the CDR3 reads CASSLSQGNTEAFF. CDR3 nucleotide sequence: TGTGCCAGCAGTTTATCACAGGGAAACACTGAAGCTTTCTTT.

The V call is TRBV9, the J call TRBJ2-1; 13 nucleotides align to TRBD2. Germline lookup yields CDR1 SGDLS and CDR2 YYNGEE. With V trimmed by 2 bases and J by 10 bases, 6 bases remained unmatched. This CDR3 is 15 amino acids long. CDR3 bases: TGTGCCAGCAGCGTGGGGACTAGCGGGGCCTGGGAGCAGTTCTTC. Translating it yields CASSVGTSGAWEQFF. Combining the CDR3 with reference TRBV9 and TRBJ2-1 gives the whole variable domain DSGVTQTPKHLITATGQRVTLRCSPRSGDLSVYWYQQSLDQGLQFLIQYYNGEERAKGNILERFSAQQFPDLHSELNLSSLELGDSALYFCASSVGTSGAWEQFFGPGTRLTVL.

The rearrangement uses TRBV29-1 and TRBJ2-7, with D perhaps matching TRBD1 (5 bases). Between the trimmed V and J ends, which lost 3 bases and 3 bases, there was a span of 9 bases. This CDR3 is built from 12 residues. From germline, CDR1 is SQVTM and CDR2 ANQGSEA. For the CDR3, the DNA is TGCAGCGTTGATCGCAGGGACTACGAGCAGTACTTC. Encoded protein: CSVDRRDYEQYF.